This T cell receptor beta chain is from a study of beta chain features in type 1 diabetes (dated by TCRdb to the late 2010s). The study in broad terms: No differences in mean age, gender distribution, total cell number or subset yield were found between patients and healthy donors. A total of some 100,000,000 sorted cells were examined across all samples, and a strong correlation was observed between cell number per subset and RNA yield. Regulatory and stem cell-like memory subsets were obtained from only 8 patients and roughly eight healthy donors, while naive and central memory subsets were obtained from all 28 donors. The study compared the TCRB repertoires of sorted circulating CD4+ T cell subsets in recently diagnosed type 1 diabetes patients with those in matched healthy donors. General conclusions and limits of the study: Sequencing cDNA rather than genomic DNA could over-represent highly expressing activated cells, although activation and CD3 levels did not differ between groups. Fewer insertions and more nucleotide deletions at VDJ recombination sites were observed in patients with type 1 diabetes, implying thymic rearrangement abnormalities. Naive, central memory and regulatory TCRB repertoires appeared more similar among patients than among healthy donors. A moderate but significant shortening of TCRB CDR3 length was observed in type 1 diabetes patients in all four CD4+ subsets. Because small numbers of individuals were included in the HLA sub-analyses, any influence of HLA type on TCRB rearrangement was left unresolved. PCR may preferentially amplify shorter templates, but because patient and control samples were amplified and corrected together, any resulting skew would affect both groups equally.

Each donor gave one peripheral blood draw, approximately 0.11 L on average, collected into heparinised tubes. A BD FACSAria II was used to sort naive, central memory, regulatory and stem cell-like memory CD4+ T cells with a panel that included CD45RO, CCR7, CD25, CD127, CD95 and CD27. Purity was above 95% for every sorted population. PBMCs were isolated immediately by Lymphoprep density gradient centrifugation and stained directly without culture. So that batch effects would be minimized, each experiment stained and sorted samples in pairs, pairing one healthy donor with one patient. The entire amount of isolated RNA was reverse transcribed using the High Capacity cDNA Reverse Transcription Kit, so the sequenced TCRB transcripts were expressed ones. Deep immunoSEQ sequencing was performed on naive, central memory and regulatory T cell samples, with an average of around 3.5 million total reads per sample. Sorted cells were lysed in RLT buffer, and RNA was extracted using DNase-treated RNeasy Micro or Mini kits according to cell number. To prevent cross-contamination, each cell subset was processed individually, whereas patient and healthy donor samples were processed jointly. The immunoSEQ multiplex PCR was used to amplify TCRB sequences from cDNA, generating 87-bp fragments that spanned the CDR3 region. Sequencing of the amplicons was performed on the Illumina HiSeq platform. Per the authors' processing: PCR bias was corrected computationally using synthetic template baselines, and reads within Hamming distance 2 were collapsed, with unmergeable singletons discarded. By aligning reads against IMGT, V, D and J genes, CDR3 length, and insertions or deletions at six rearrangement sites were assigned. Within each subset, clonotype counts were normalized to sorted cell number, after which true diversity and Gini coefficients were computed with the tcR R package. Repertoire sharing was quantified using the overlap coefficient calculated on TCRB nucleotide sequences. Out-of-frame TCRB sequences from naive cells were analyzed as a proxy for the pre-selection repertoire. TCRdb mirrors the immuneACCESS table, restricted to in-frame sequences. Some clones are absent from its copies; in checked studies, under half trace to an unresolved V gene, and the reason for the others is unknown. For V, J and clone size, that table is used; D and trimming come from the DNA. This sample has about half a million clones in its table, and roughly 10% of those were observed once. 0.046% of the sample lies in the top ten.

This clone came up a few times. There is no known antigen for this receptor. Per-base qualities were not stored, and no clone one base away is much larger. Specimen: naive CD4+ T cells from blood. According to the study, the label for this sample's cell subset or site signals: true naive CD4+ T cells. The source of this sequence is a woman aged 18-29 years in good health.

CDR3 loop: CASSLGSGTGTGELFF. The nucleotide sequence is given as TGTGCCAGCAGCCTCGGATCCGGGACAGGAACCGGGGAGCTGTTTTTT. The rearranged segments are TRBV7-2 and TRBJ2-2; TRBD1 fits 8 bases in the junction. Clipping removes 5 bases from V and 5 bases from J, with 10 as the unmatched junction base count. In the germline V gene, CDR1 corresponds to SGHTA and CDR2 to FQGNSA. The CDR3 measures 16 amino acids from cysteine to phenylalanine. Here the CDR3 DNA is all that survives: 48 bases in frame from base 1.